This T cell receptor (beta chain) stems from a study of blood T cells in healthy people across ages. For this clonotype: A much larger clone differs by one base, so this may be a read error.

Sample-barcoded 5' priming and a J-beta primer mix drove a second PCR of about 6 to 12 cycles. TCRdb itself ran the 5' RACE reads through MiXCR, one entry per CDR3 protein. Here the sample spans about 930,000 distinct CDR3 sequences, almost 30% being singletons. This CDR3 contains 13 residues. Germline V CDR1 and CDR2: SGHVS, FQNEAQ. This same sample was also part of a study on T cells of mothers and their children.

The chain has TRBV7-8 and TRBJ2-5; D unclear. The J call may be wrong; the DNA end is better matched by TRBJ2-7. The sequenced sample was blood. The TCR originated in a woman aged 40 to 50 in good health. CDR3 in DNA: TGTGCCCGCAGCTTAGTTCTTGGGAACGAGCAGTACTTC. It codes for CARSLVLGNEQYF.